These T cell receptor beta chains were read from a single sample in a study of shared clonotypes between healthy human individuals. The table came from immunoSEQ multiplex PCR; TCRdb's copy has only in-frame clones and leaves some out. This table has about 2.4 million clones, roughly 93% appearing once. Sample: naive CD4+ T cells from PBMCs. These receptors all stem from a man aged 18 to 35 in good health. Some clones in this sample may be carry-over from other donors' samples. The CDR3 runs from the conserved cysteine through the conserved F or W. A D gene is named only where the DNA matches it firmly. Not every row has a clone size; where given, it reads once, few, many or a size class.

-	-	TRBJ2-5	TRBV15	CATSTRRSQETQYF	TGTGCCACCAGCACCAGGAGGAGTCAAGAGACCCAGTACTTC
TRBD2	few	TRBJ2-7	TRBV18	CASSPGLATYEQYF	TGTGCCAGCTCACCGGGACTAGCTACCTACGAGCAGTACTTC
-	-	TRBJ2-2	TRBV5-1	CASSLKGSETGELFF	TGCGCCAGCAGCTTGAAGGGATCCGAGACCGGGGAGCTGTTTTTT
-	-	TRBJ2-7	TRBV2	CASRAGENYEQYF	TGTGCCAGCAGGGCCGGGGAAAACTACGAGCAGTACTTC
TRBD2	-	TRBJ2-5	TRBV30	CAWSRGAGVRETQYF	TGTGCCTGGAGTAGAGGAGCGGGAGTTCGGGAGACCCAGTACTTC
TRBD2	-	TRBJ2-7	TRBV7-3	CASSQGSGGNSYEQYF	TGTGCCAGCAGCCAGGGGTCGGGAGGGAATTCCTACGAGCAGTACTTC
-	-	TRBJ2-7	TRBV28	CASNGAYEQYF	TGTGCCAGCAATGGGGCCTACGAGCAGTACTTC
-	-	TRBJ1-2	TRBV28	CASSFSNYGYTF	TGTGCCAGCAGTTTCTCTAACTATGGCTACACCTTC
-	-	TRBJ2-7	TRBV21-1	CASSKDRQAGRDEQYF	TGTGCCAGCAGCAAGGACCGACAGGCCGGGAGGGACGAGCAGTACTTC
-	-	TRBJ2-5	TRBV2	CASSKEGGQETQYF	TGTGCCAGCAGCAAGGAGGGAGGCCAAGAGACCCAGTACTTC
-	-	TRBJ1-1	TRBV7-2	CASSLVGPTEAFF	TGTGCCAGCAGCTTAGTGGGGCCCACTGAAGCTTTCTTT
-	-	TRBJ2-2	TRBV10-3	CAISEPRGRGELFF	TGTGCCATCAGTGAGCCCAGGGGACGCGGGGAGCTGTTTTTT
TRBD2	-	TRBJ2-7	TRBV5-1	CASSFYGRANRGEQYF	TGCGCCAGCAGCTTTTACGGGAGGGCCAACAGAGGCGAGCAGTACTTC
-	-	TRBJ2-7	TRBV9	CASSVSGQSYEQYF	TGTGCCAGCAGCGTATCTGGGCAGTCCTACGAGCAGTACTTC
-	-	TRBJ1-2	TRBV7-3	CASSPTPGLPYGYTF	TGTGCCAGCAGCCCGACTCCCGGGCTTCCCTATGGCTACACCTTC
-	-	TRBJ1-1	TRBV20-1	CSGRGAEAFF	TGCAGTGGGAGGGGGGCTGAAGCTTTCTTT
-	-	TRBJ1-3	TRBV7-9	CASSSTGLSGNTIYF	TGTGCCAGCAGCTCCACAGGGCTCTCTGGAAACACCATATATTTT
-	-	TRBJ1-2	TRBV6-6	CASSLNREDGYTF	TGTGCCAGCAGCCTCAACAGGGAGGATGGCTACACCTTC
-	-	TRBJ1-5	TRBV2	CASSEPVGRGVRQPQHF	TGTGCCAGCAGTGAACCGGTCGGCAGGGGAGTACGGCAGCCCCAGCATTTT
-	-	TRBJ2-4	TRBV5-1	CASSLALSSAGSVNIQYF	TGCGCCAGCAGCTTGGCATTAAGTAGCGCGGGGTCGGTGAACATTCAGTACTTC
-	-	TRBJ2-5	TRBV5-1	CASSFLGSGETQYF	TGCGCCAGCAGCTTCTTGGGGTCGGGAGAGACCCAGTACTTC
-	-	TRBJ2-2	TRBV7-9	CASSSLMIGELFF	TGTGCCAGCAGCTCCCTCATGATCGGGGAGCTGTTTTTT
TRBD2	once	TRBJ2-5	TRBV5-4	CASSPRLAGAAETQYF	TGTGCCAGCAGCCCCCGACTAGCGGGAGCGGCAGAGACCCAGTACTTC
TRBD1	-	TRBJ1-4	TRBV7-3	CASSGTGGEKLFF	TGTGCCAGCAGCGGGACAGGGGGCGAGAAACTGTTTTTT
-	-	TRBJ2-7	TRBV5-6	CASSWAYEQYF	TGTGCCAGCAGCTGGGCCTACGAGCAGTACTTC
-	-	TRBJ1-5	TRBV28	CASSSSDDQPQHF	TGTGCCAGCAGTTCGAGTGACGATCAGCCCCAGCATTTT
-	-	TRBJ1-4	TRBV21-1	CASSKEVQVAGSPNEKLFF	TGTGCCAGCAGCAAAGAAGTCCAGGTGGCAGGCAGTCCTAATGAAAAACTGTTTTTT
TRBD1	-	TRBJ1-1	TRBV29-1	CSVEAGTGNWNTEAFF	TGCAGCGTTGAAGCCGGGACAGGCAATTGGAACACTGAAGCTTTCTTT
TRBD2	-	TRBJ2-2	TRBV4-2	CASSQDWAGEAGELFF	TGTGCCAGCAGCCAAGATTGGGCGGGAGAGGCCGGGGAGCTGTTTTTT
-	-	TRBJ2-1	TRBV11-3	CASSLEGYAVYSYNEQFF	TGTGCCAGCAGCTTAGAAGGGTATGCGGTTTACTCCTACAATGAGCAGTTCTTC
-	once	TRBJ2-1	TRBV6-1	CASPPGEQFF	TGTGCCAGCCCCCCCGGTGAGCAGTTCTTC
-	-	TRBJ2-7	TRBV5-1	CASSLEPGTSYEQYF	TGCGCCAGCAGCTTGGAGCCGGGGACGTCCTACGAGCAGTACTTC
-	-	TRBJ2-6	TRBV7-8	CASSFQGWAGANVLTF	TGTGCCAGCAGCTTTCAGGGGTGGGCTGGGGCCAACGTCCTGACTTTC
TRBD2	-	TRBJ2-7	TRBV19	CASSKISGSPYEQYF	TGTGCCAGTAGTAAAATTAGCGGGAGTCCTTACGAGCAGTACTTC
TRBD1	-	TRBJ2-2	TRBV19	CASSQRRGQGSGELFF	TGTGCCAGTAGTCAACGCCGGGGACAGGGGTCCGGGGAGCTGTTTTTT
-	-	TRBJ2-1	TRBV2	CASSLGGNEQFF	TGTGCCAGCAGCCTAGGGGGGAATGAGCAGTTCTTC